This T cell receptor (beta chain) was recorded in a study of cytomegalovirus exposure and HLA in healthy donors. General observations from the study: Later work showed greater clonal expansion in HLA-associated TCR beta chains than in equally common others. Among immune exposure information, only CMV serostatus was available. The listing of roughly 160 TCR beta chains classed them as cytomegalovirus-associated. Rare sequences made up most TCRs, while some public TCRs were found in many donors.

V was cut by 7 bases and J by 11 bases, with 14 bases left in between. Germline V gives CDR1 MNHNS, CDR2 SASEGT. CDR3 length: 11 amino acids. The PCR ran on 60 Vbeta and 13 Jbeta primers. The repertoire was sequenced with immunoSEQ multiplex PCR; TCRdb's copy has only in-frame clones and lacks some. The table has about 85,000 clones, about 80% seen once; the top ten hold roughly 25%. Details on this clone: Its antigen is undetermined.

This chain connects TRBV6-1 to TRBJ1-1; tentatively, D is TRBD1 (6 bases). This receptor was taken from a woman aged 45-65 years in good health and CMV-seropositive. Source material: PBMCs. The CDR3 spells CASKTQGPAFF. In DNA form, the CDR3 reads TGTGCCAGCAAGACCCAGGGGCCCGCTTTCTTT.